This entry lists 8 T cell receptor beta chains sequenced from one sample in a study of kidney transplant recipient with SARS-CoV-2 infection. TCRdb passed the reads through MiXCR, listing each CDR3 protein once. Of 200,000 to 250,000 distinct CDR3 sequences detected, 29% appear once; the ten largest clones hold roughly 7.3%. The material sequenced was a blood sample, taken at baseline and on day 111 from a kidney transplant recipient. These receptors were taken from a young adult male patient who had COVID-19 and was a kidney transplant recipient. The T cells may come from the graft donor.

A remark on this clonotype: Being one base from a much bigger clone, this may be a read error. CDR3 region: CASSLKNSFRKTYGYTF. DNA of the CDR3: TGTGCCAGCAGTTTGAAAAACAGCTTCCGAAAGACCTATGGCTACACCTTC. The genes are TRBV12-3 or TRBV12-4 and TRBJ1-2; no firm D call. V was shortened by 3 bases and J by 4 bases, with 21 bases between the two germline ends. The CDR3 consists of 17 residues.

Note on this clonotype: This may come from a read error, since a much larger clone is one base off. The V and J genes are TRBV29-1 and TRBJ1-2; D is perhaps TRBD1 (5 bases). The CDR3 loop spans 11 amino acids. Deletions cut 6 bases from V and 8 bases from J, with 13 bases between. Germline assignment: CDR1 SQVTM and CDR2 ANQGSEA. The CDR3, as DNA: TGCAGCGTCACGACAGCGAGCGGCTACACCTTC. Protein sequence: CSVTTASGYTF.

As to this clonotype: A read error may explain this, as a much larger clone is one base away. V usage is TRBV19 and J usage is TRBJ1-2; D may be TRBD1 (5 bases). Trimming left V 5 bases short and J 4 bases short, with 23 bases between. Germline CDR1 reads LNHDA; CDR2 reads SQIVND (reference sequence). CDR3 size: 17 residues. For the CDR3, the DNA is TGTGCCAGTAGTCTAGGAAGGACAAATCAAAAGACCTATGGCTACACCTTC. It yields the protein CASSLGRTNQKTYGYTF.

With regard to this clonotype: This may stem from a read error, because a much larger clone lies one nucleotide away. The rearrangement joins TRBV28 to TRBJ1-2; 7 bases align to TRBD1. The CDR3 contains 14 residues. Germline lookup yields CDR1 MDHEN and CDR2 SYDVKM. The CDR3 here is CTSSFWYRGGGYTF. The CDR3 DNA is TGTACCAGCAGTTTCTGGTACAGGGGTGGGGGCTACACCTTC.

As regards this clonotype: A read error is possible here, since a much larger clone lies one base away. This rearrangement joins TRBV20-1 to TRBJ1-5, with no clear D. V was cut by 8 bases and J by 1 base, with 12 bases left in between. The V gene's germline CDR1 is DFQATT and CDR2 SNEGSKA (reference sequence). CDR3 length equals 13 residues. The chain's CDR3 is CSTQDRSNQPQHF. The CDR3 bases are TGCAGTACTCAGGACCGAAGCAATCAGCCCCAGCATTTT.

This clonotype showed up many times. This CDR3 is CASSLFSPARATNEKLFF. Here the CDR3 DNA reads TGTGCCAGCAGCTTATTTTCCCCGGCCAGGGCGACGAATGAAAAACTGTTTTTT. This chain links TRBV11-2 with TRBJ1-4; a possible D gene is TRBD1 (5 bases). CDR3 length: 18 residues. Trimming stripped 2 bases from V and 5 bases from J, with 21 bases between. Per the germline V gene, CDR1 is SGHAT and CDR2 is FQNNGV.

This rearrangement joins TRBV7-2 to TRBJ2-1; 7 bases align to TRBD2. CDR1 SGHTA and CDR2 FQGNSA come from the germline V gene. This CDR3 has 16 amino acids. J lost 2 bases, V lost 7 bases, and 11 bases had no gene match. The CDR3 nucleotides read TGTGCCAGCACCCCTCGGGGCGGGAGCCCCTACAATGAGCAGTTCTTC. This sequence encodes CASTPRGGSPYNEQFF.

A word on this clonotype: Being one base from a much bigger clone, this may be a read error. The chain uses TRBV5-4 and TRBJ1-2; D uncertain. The CDR3 is made up of 16 amino acids. Trimming shortened V by 7 bases and J by 4 bases, and 23 bases separated the two germline ends. From germline, CDR1 is SGHNT and CDR2 YYREEE (reference sequence). CDR3 in DNA: TGTGCCAGCTATGGCCGCGTACCAGGAAAGACCTATGGCTACACCTTC. Translated: CASYGRVPGKTYGYTF.